These T cell receptor beta chains were read from a single sample in a study of blood T cell repertoires in COVID-19. Sequenced by immunoSEQ multiplex PCR; TCRdb stores in-frame clones only, minus some. The sample has under 250,000 clones, approximately 80% seen once. The sequenced material came from peripheral blood. These receptors were taken from a woman aged 18-29 years with acute or convalescent COVID-19. Both conserved end residues are part of each CDR3. Each record gives: J gene, V gene, clone size, D gene, CDR3 protein, CDR3 DNA. The D gene is left open where the match is weak. A row's size may be missing; if present it is once, few, many or a size class.

J: TRBJ2-1; V: TRBV11-3; size: -; D: TRBD2; CDR3: CASSLELAGYNEQFF; DNA: TGTGCCAGCAGCTTAGAACTAGCGGGCTACAATGAGCAGTTCTTC
J: TRBJ2-7; V: TRBV2; size: -; D: -; CDR3: CASSGLAGAGEQYF; DNA: TGTGCCAGCAGTGGTTTGGCAGGGGCGGGCGAGCAGTACTTC
J: TRBJ2-2; V: TRBV24-1; size: -; D: TRBD2; CDR3: CATSEPSGRSTGELFF; DNA: TGTGCCACCAGTGAACCTAGCGGGAGAAGTACCGGGGAGCTGTTTTTT
J: TRBJ2-5; V: TRBV7-8; size: -; D: -; CDR3: CASSLASPRGQETQYF; DNA: TGTGCCAGCAGCTTAGCGAGCCCCCGGGGGCAAGAGACCCAGTACTTC
J: TRBJ2-3; V: TRBV6-4; size: -; D: TRBD2; CDR3: CASSNLAGGTDTQYF; DNA: TGTGCCAGCAGTAACCTAGCGGGAGGCACAGATACGCAGTATTTT
J: TRBJ2-4; V: TRBV30; size: -; D: -; CDR3: CAWGQAKNIQYF; DNA: TGTGCCTGGGGTCAAGCCAAAAACATTCAGTACTTC
J: TRBJ2-1; V: TRBV5-6; size: -; D: TRBD2; CDR3: CASSYRTSGRAYNEQFF; DNA: TGTGCCAGCAGCTATCGGACTAGCGGGAGGGCTTACAATGAGCAGTTCTTC
J: TRBJ1-6; V: TRBV9; size: -; D: -; CDR3: CASSGGQRGHLDSPLHF; DNA: TGTGCCAGCAGCGGAGGCCAGAGGGGACACTTAGATTCACCCCTCCACTTT
J: TRBJ2-1; V: TRBV2; size: -; D: -; CDR3: CASSEEGGWNEQFF; DNA: TGTGCCAGCAGTGAGGAGGGCGGATGGAATGAGCAGTTCTTC
J: TRBJ2-1; V: TRBV7-9; size: -; D: TRBD2; CDR3: CASSLSGGSGTYNEQFF; DNA: TGTGCCAGCAGCCTCTCAGGTGGTAGCGGGACCTACAATGAGCAGTTCTTC
J: TRBJ2-1; V: TRBV11-2; size: -; D: -; CDR3: CASSSTSGSGLINEQFF; DNA: TGTGCCAGCAGCTCGACTAGTGGAAGCGGGCTCATCAATGAGCAGTTCTTC
J: TRBJ1-1; V: TRBV30; size: -; D: -; CDR3: CAWSRTAAGTEAFF; DNA: TGTGCCTGGAGTCGGACAGCCGCCGGCACTGAAGCTTTCTTT
J: TRBJ2-7; V: TRBV27; size: -; D: -; CDR3: CASRPRQTYEQYF; DNA: TGTGCCAGCAGGCCGCGACAAACCTACGAGCAGTACTTC
J: TRBJ2-5; V: TRBV5-1; size: -; D: TRBD2; CDR3: CASSLGTSGRARTQETQYF; DNA: TGCGCCAGCAGCTTGGGTACTAGCGGGAGGGCCCGAACACAAGAGACCCAGTACTTC
J: TRBJ2-1; V: TRBV2; size: many; D: -; CDR3: CASSEESTGYEQFF; DNA: TGTGCCAGCAGTGAAGAGTCTACGGGGTATGAGCAGTTCTTC
J: TRBJ2-1; V: TRBV6-2/TRBV6-3; size: -; D: TRBD2; CDR3: CASSYSLLAGVDEQFF; DNA: TGTGCCAGCAGTTACTCCCTACTAGCGGGGGTCGATGAGCAGTTCTTC
J: TRBJ2-7; V: TRBV9; size: few; D: TRBD1; CDR3: CASSGQGNEQYF; DNA: TGTGCCAGCAGCGGACAGGGTAACGAGCAGTACTTC
J: TRBJ2-7; V: TRBV18; size: -; D: -; CDR3: CASSPPGGQGSYEQYF; DNA: TGTGCCAGCTCACCACCGGGGGGGCAAGGCTCCTACGAGCAGTACTTC
J: TRBJ2-1; V: TRBV19; size: -; D: TRBD2; CDR3: CASSPGGDYNEQFF; DNA: TGTGCCAGCTCGCCGGGGGGGGACTACAATGAGCAGTTCTTC
J: TRBJ1-5; V: TRBV29-1; size: -; D: -; CDR3: CSVASGNQPQHF; DNA: TGCAGCGTTGCCAGCGGCAATCAGCCCCAGCATTTT
J: TRBJ1-4; V: TRBV30; size: -; D: TRBD1; CDR3: CARSGGPGEKLFF; DNA: TGTGCCCGATCAGGGGGCCCGGGGGAAAAACTGTTTTTT
J: TRBJ2-1; V: TRBV28; size: -; D: TRBD2; CDR3: CASTPSSGANNEQFF; DNA: TGTGCCAGCACTCCCTCTAGCGGAGCGAACAATGAGCAGTTCTTC
J: TRBJ1-5; V: TRBV4-1; size: few; D: TRBD1; CDR3: CASSQGDRGLQPQHF; DNA: TGCGCCAGCAGCCAGGGGGACAGGGGGCTGCAGCCCCAGCATTTT
J: TRBJ1-1; V: TRBV12-3/TRBV12-4; size: -; D: -; CDR3: CASSLQWSEAFF; DNA: TGTGCCAGCAGTTTACAGTGGTCTGAAGCTTTCTTT
J: TRBJ2-1; V: TRBV7-8; size: few; D: TRBD1; CDR3: CASSERDRANEQFF; DNA: TGTGCCAGCAGCGAACGGGACAGAGCAAATGAGCAGTTCTTC
J: TRBJ2-5; V: TRBV18; size: few; D: TRBD1; CDR3: CASSPSDRAQYF; DNA: TGTGCCAGCTCACCGTCAGACAGGGCACAGTACTTC
J: TRBJ2-7; V: TRBV24-1; size: -; D: -; CDR3: CATSDLSGGRYEQYF; DNA: TGTGCCACCAGTGATTTGTCTGGGGGCCGCTACGAGCAGTACTTC
J: TRBJ1-2; V: TRBV28; size: -; D: TRBD1; CDR3: CVSGRQGANGYTF; DNA: TGTGTCAGCGGACGACAGGGGGCCAATGGCTACACCTTC
J: TRBJ2-5; V: TRBV5-1; size: few; D: TRBD2; CDR3: CASSELLALKETQYF; DNA: TGCGCCAGCAGCGAGCTACTAGCGCTTAAAGAGACCCAGTACTTC
J: TRBJ2-4; V: TRBV12-3/TRBV12-4; size: -; D: TRBD1; CDR3: CASTLDRENIQYF; DNA: TGTGCCAGCACCCTGGACAGGGAAAACATTCAGTACTTC
J: TRBJ2-5; V: TRBV7-9; size: once; D: TRBD1; CDR3: CASSSRDRGVLETQYF; DNA: TGTGCCAGCAGCTCGCGGGACAGGGGTGTTTTAGAGACCCAGTACTTC
J: TRBJ1-2; V: TRBV12-3/TRBV12-4; size: -; D: -; CDR3: CASSLTANYGYTF; DNA: TGTGCCAGCAGCCTCACAGCCAACTATGGCTACACCTTC
J: TRBJ1-3; V: TRBV30; size: -; D: -; CDR3: CAWSGLTSGNTIYF; DNA: TGTGCCTGGAGTGGACTAACCTCTGGAAACACCATATATTTT
J: TRBJ2-7; V: TRBV7-9; size: -; D: -; CDR3: CASSSWPSAGSEQYF; DNA: TGTGCCAGCAGCTCGTGGCCAAGTGCAGGTAGCGAGCAGTACTTC
J: TRBJ2-7; V: TRBV28; size: -; D: TRBD1; CDR3: CASSGTPGQGYYEQYF; DNA: TGTGCCAGCAGTGGCACCCCCGGACAGGGATACTACGAGCAGTACTTC
J: TRBJ1-1; V: TRBV7-8; size: many; D: -; CDR3: CASSLVGALWNEAFF; DNA: TGTGCCAGCAGCTTAGTGGGGGCCTTGTGGAATGAAGCTTTCTTT
J: TRBJ2-5; V: TRBV27; size: -; D: TRBD2; CDR3: CASSFREGATQYF; DNA: TGTGCCAGCAGTTTTCGGGAGGGCGCGACCCAGTACTTC
J: TRBJ2-7; V: TRBV4-3; size: -; D: -; CDR3: CASSQDRGRSYEQYF; DNA: TGCGCCAGCAGCCAAGACAGGGGGAGGTCCTACGAGCAGTACTTC
J: TRBJ2-5; V: TRBV7-2; size: -; D: TRBD2; CDR3: CASSLVYRASGNQETQYF; DNA: TGTGCCAGCAGCTTAGTTTACCGGGCTAGCGGAAACCAAGAGACCCAGTACTTC
J: TRBJ2-1; V: TRBV7-8; size: once; D: TRBD2; CDR3: CASSPTSGAYNEQFF; DNA: TGTGCCAGCAGCCCGACTAGCGGGGCATACAATGAGCAGTTCTTC
J: TRBJ1-1; V: TRBV6-5; size: -; D: TRBD1; CDR3: CASSWDRAVTEAFF; DNA: TGTGCCAGCAGTTGGGACAGGGCAGTAACTGAAGCTTTCTTT
J: TRBJ2-6; V: TRBV5-1; size: -; D: TRBD1; CDR3: CASSLGDSFSGGANVLTF; DNA: TGCGCCAGCAGCTTGGGGGACAGTTTCTCGGGAGGGGCCAACGTCCTGACTTTC
J: TRBJ2-7; V: TRBV24-1; size: -; D: -; CDR3: CATSDFEGYEQYF; DNA: TGTGCCACCAGTGATTTCGAGGGCTACGAGCAGTACTTC
J: TRBJ1-5; V: TRBV10-2; size: -; D: TRBD1; CDR3: CASSWTGDNQPQHF; DNA: TGCGCCAGCAGTTGGACAGGGGACAATCAGCCCCAGCATTTT
J: TRBJ1-5; V: TRBV6-5; size: -; D: -; CDR3: CASLLISNQPQHF; DNA: TGTGCCAGCCTCTTAATTAGCAATCAGCCCCAGCATTTT
J: TRBJ2-1; V: TRBV19; size: -; D: TRBD2; CDR3: CASTPRPGSGSNEQFF; DNA: TGTGCCAGTACCCCCAGGCCGGGAAGCGGGAGCAATGAGCAGTTCTTC
J: TRBJ2-1; V: TRBV18; size: -; D: -; CDR3: CASSLGGNEQFF; DNA: TGTGCCAGCTCACTCGGAGGTAATGAGCAGTTCTTC
J: TRBJ1-3; V: TRBV7-2; size: -; D: -; CDR3: CASSPEVGRGGNPGNTIYF; DNA: TGTGCCAGCAGCCCCGAGGTTGGGCGAGGGGGAAACCCTGGAAACACCATATATTTT
J: TRBJ2-7; V: TRBV28; size: -; D: TRBD2; CDR3: CASSLPFGTSGSEQYF; DNA: TGTGCCAGCAGCCTCCCTTTCGGGACTAGCGGGAGCGAGCAGTACTTC
J: TRBJ2-5; V: TRBV4-1; size: -; D: -; CDR3: CASSPARGARQETQYF; DNA: TGCGCCAGCAGTCCAGCAAGAGGTGCGAGACAAGAGACCCAGTACTTC
J: TRBJ2-7; V: TRBV11-3; size: -; D: TRBD2; CDR3: CASGPRTSGRALEQYF; DNA: TGTGCCAGCGGGCCCCGGACTAGCGGGAGGGCCCTCGAGCAGTACTTC
J: TRBJ1-3; V: TRBV7-2; size: few; D: -; CDR3: CASSSLAISGNTIYF; DNA: TGTGCCAGCAGCTCGCTAGCCATCTCTGGAAACACCATATATTTT
J: TRBJ2-7; V: TRBV6-5; size: -; D: -; CDR3: CASSIGVVAYEQYF; DNA: TGTGCCAGCAGTATCGGTGTCGTAGCCTACGAGCAGTACTTC
J: TRBJ1-6; V: TRBV27; size: -; D: -; CDR3: CASSLSRARSPLHF; DNA: TGTGCCAGCAGTTTATCCAGGGCCCGGTCACCCCTCCACTTT
J: TRBJ2-7; V: TRBV18; size: -; D: -; CDR3: CASSPPGQHYEQYF; DNA: TGTGCCAGCTCACCACCGGGACAACACTACGAGCAGTACTTC
J: TRBJ2-2; V: TRBV11-3; size: -; D: -; CDR3: CASSSWAANTGELFF; DNA: TGTGCCAGCAGCTCCTGGGCAGCGAACACCGGGGAGCTGTTTTTT